This note documents a single TCR beta chain sequence. Its antigen target is currently unknown. No clone much larger than this one lies a single base away; base qualities are absent. For sequencing of the TCRbeta CDR3 region, genomic DNA was extracted from the sorted cells. TCRbeta CDR3 regions were sequenced using the immunoSEQ Assay. Drawn from immuneACCESS, this table holds only the in-frame rearrangements with V and J called that TCRdb kept. Clones are partly lost; checked studies trace under half to an unresolved V gene and leave the rest unexplained. Present in this sample are about 110,000 clones, more than 85% of which were seen just once. The ten largest account for roughly 0.66% of the sample. Patients with autoimmune disease history or receiving systemic immunosuppression were excluded from the trial. Peripheral blood for TCR sequencing was drawn from every dose cohort at baseline, at cycle 4 day 1 and at cycle 7 day 1. The samples were drawn from a first-in-human, open-label, multicenter phase I dose-escalation trial of ivuxolimab. Adults with locally advanced or metastatic melanoma, renal cell, hepatocellular, or head and neck squamous cell carcinoma were enrolled in the trial. Before TCR sequencing, CD4+ T cells and CD8+ T cells were sorted from peripheral blood as separate populations.

The sample comes from a study of OX40 agonist ivuxolimab in advanced cancers. Some background on the complete study: The costimulatory receptor OX40 (CD134) was targeted by ivuxolimab, a fully human IgG2 agonistic monoclonal antibody. Intravenous ivuxolimab was administered to patients every 2 weeks at six dose levels: 0.01, 0.1, 0.3, 1.5, 3 and 10 mg/kg. Of the 50 or so patients in dose escalation, some 20 had hepatocellular carcinoma, some 15 had melanoma, 9 had renal cell carcinoma and 9 had head and neck cancer. In the dose-escalation cohort, approximately 82% of patients were male, and the mean age was around 60 years with a range of about 23 to 79. Prior anti-PD-1, anti-PD-L1 or anti-CTLA-4 therapy was permitted, and 35% to 40% of dose-escalation patients had received checkpoint inhibitors. Partial responses occurred in three dose-escalation patients, of whom one had hepatocellular carcinoma and two had cutaneous melanoma. Peripheral TCRbeta sequencing was intended to test whether TCR sequence diversity was altered and clonal T-cell expansion was caused by ivuxolimab. The paper covers the monotherapy dose-escalation part of the phase I ivuxolimab trial, which included N = 52 patients.

Broad study findings and their caveats: At doses from 0.1 to 3.0 mg/kg, clonal expansion was seen in both CD4+ and CD8+ blood T cells between baseline and week 6. Low levels of normalized T-cell clonal expansion were also seen in some nonresponding patients. Antigen specificity was not determined for the clonally expanded peripheral T cells. Partial responders in the 0.1-3.0 mg/kg groups had among the lowest normalized peripheral clonal expansion, especially among CD8+ T cells. On average, CD8+ T cells showed more expanded clones than CD4+ T cells after ivuxolimab.

CDR3 length: 15 amino acids, cysteine to phenylalanine. The entry retains the CDR3 DNA only, 45 bases that are in frame from base 1. The germline V gene supplies CDR1 SNHLY and CDR2 FYNNEI. V is pruned by 3 bases and J by 2 bases, leaving 3 bases of the junction without a gene match. The origin of this receptor is an adult with an advanced solid tumor such as melanoma, head and neck, liver or kidney cancer. Sequencing used CD4+ or CD8+ T cells sorted from blood, obtained in a trial of the OX40 agonist ivuxolimab. This sequence uses TRBV2 and TRBJ2-7; 11 central nucleotides agree with TRBD2. The DNA is as follows: TGTGCCAGCAGTGATGGTAGCGGGGGGGCCTACGAGCAGTACTTC. It translates as CASSDGSGGAYEQYF.